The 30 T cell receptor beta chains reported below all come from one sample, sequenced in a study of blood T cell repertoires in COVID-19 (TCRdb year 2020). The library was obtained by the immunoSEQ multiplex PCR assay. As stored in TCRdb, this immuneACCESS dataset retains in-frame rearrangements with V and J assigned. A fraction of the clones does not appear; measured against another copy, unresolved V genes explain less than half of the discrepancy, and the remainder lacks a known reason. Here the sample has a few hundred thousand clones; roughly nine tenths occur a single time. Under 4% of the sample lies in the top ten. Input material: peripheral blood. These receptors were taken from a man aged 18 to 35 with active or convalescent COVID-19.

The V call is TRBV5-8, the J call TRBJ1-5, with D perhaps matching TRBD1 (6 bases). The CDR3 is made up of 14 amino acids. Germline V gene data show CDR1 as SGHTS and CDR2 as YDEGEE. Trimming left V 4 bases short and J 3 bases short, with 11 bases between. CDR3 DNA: TGTGCCAGCAGCCGAGACAGGTTCAATCAGCCCCAGCATTTT. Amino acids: CASSRDRFNQPQHF.

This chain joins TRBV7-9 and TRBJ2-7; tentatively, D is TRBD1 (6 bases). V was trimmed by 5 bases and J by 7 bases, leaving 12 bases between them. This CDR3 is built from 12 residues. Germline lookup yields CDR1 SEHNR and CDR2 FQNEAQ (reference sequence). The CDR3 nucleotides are TGTGCCAGCAGCCATGGGGGCGGGGAGCAGTACTTC. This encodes CASSHGGGEQYF.

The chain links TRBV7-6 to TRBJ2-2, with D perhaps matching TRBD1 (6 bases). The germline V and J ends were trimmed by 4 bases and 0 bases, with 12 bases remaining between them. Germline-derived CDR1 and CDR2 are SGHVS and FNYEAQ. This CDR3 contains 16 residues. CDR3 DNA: TGTGCCAGCAGCTCGGACAGTGACGCGAACACCGGGGAGCTGTTTTTT. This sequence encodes CASSSDSDANTGELFF.

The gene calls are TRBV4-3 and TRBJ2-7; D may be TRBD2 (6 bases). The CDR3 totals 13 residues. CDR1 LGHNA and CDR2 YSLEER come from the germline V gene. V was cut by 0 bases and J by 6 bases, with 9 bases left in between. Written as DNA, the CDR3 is TGCGCCAGCAGCCAAGATCGGGAGAGCGAGCAGTACTTC. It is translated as CASSQDRESEQYF.

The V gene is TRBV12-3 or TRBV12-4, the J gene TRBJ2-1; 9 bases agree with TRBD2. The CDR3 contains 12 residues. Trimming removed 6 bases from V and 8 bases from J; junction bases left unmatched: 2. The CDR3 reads CASRRTSDEQFF. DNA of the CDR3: TGTGCCAGCAGACGGACTAGCGATGAGCAGTTCTTC.

The CDR3 DNA is TGCGCCAGCAGCTTGGGAAGCGGGCCGAACACCGGGGAGCTGTTTTTT. This encodes CASSLGSGPNTGELFF. The rearrangement links TRBV5-1 to TRBJ2-2; possibly TRBD2 for D (6 bases). The germline V gene encodes CDR1 SGHRS and CDR2 YFSETQ. CDR3 length: 16 amino acids. Trimming cost V 0 bases and J 0 bases, with 9 bases left between them. Full variable domain (outside the CDR3, taken from reference TRBV5-1 and TRBJ2-2): KAGVTQTPRYLIKTRGQQVTLSCSPISGHRSVSWYQQTPGQGLQFLFEYFSETQRNKGNFPGRFSGRQFSNSRSEMNVSTLELGDSALYLCASSLGSGPNTGELFFGEGSRLTVL.

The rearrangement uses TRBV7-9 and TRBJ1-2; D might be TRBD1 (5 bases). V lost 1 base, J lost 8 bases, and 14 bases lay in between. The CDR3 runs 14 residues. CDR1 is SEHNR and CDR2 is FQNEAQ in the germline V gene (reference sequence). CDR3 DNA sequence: TGTGCCAGCAGCTTAGTAGGGGTTGGGGAAGGCTACACCTTC. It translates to CASSLVGVGEGYTF.

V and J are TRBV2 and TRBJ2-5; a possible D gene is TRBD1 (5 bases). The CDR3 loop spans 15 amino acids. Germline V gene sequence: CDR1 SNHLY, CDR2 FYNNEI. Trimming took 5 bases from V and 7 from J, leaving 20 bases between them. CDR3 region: CASSLDRAAQGTQYF. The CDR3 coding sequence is TGTGCCAGCAGTTTGGACCGGGCCGCCCAGGGGACCCAGTACTTC.

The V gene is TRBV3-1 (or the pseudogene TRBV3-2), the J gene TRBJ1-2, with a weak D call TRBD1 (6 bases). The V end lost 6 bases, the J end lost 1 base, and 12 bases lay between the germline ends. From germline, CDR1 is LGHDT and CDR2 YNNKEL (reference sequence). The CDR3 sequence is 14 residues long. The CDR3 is CASRQTGVNYGYTF. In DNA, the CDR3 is TGTGCCAGCAGACAGACAGGCGTTAACTATGGCTACACCTTC.

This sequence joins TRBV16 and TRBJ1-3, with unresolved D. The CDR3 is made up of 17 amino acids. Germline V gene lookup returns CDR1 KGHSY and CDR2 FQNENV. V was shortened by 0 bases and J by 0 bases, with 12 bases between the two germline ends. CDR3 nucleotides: TGTGCCAGCAGCCAATCGATCGGGTTGAGCTCTGGAAACACCATATATTTT. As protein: CASSQSIGLSSGNTIYF.

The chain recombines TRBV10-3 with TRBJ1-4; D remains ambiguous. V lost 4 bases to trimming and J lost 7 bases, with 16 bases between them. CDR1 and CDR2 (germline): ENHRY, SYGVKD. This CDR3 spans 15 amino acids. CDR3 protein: CAISVSAAASEKLFF. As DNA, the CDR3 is TGTGCCATCAGTGTTAGCGCAGCGGCCAGTGAAAAACTGTTTTTT.

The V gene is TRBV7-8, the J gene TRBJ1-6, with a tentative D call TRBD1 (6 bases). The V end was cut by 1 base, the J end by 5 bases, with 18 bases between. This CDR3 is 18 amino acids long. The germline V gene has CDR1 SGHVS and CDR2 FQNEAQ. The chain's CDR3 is CASSLGRSRGVNNSPLHF. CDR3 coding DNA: TGTGCCAGCAGCTTAGGGCGGTCCAGGGGCGTCAATAATTCACCCCTCCACTTT.

CDR3: CASSTTQGGADTQYF. The CDR3, as DNA: TGCGCCAGCAGCACCACCCAGGGAGGGGCCGATACGCAGTATTTT. This chain connects TRBV5-1 to TRBJ2-3, with 7 bases fitting TRBD2. The V and J ends lost 4 bases and 6 bases, in that order; junction bases with no gene match: 11. The CDR3 runs 15 residues. Germline-derived CDR1 and CDR2 are SGHRS and YFSETQ.

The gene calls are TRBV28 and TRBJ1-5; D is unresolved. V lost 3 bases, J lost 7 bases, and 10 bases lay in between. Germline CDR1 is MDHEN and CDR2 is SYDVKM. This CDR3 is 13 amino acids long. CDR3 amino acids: CASSFRGKQPQHF. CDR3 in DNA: TGTGCCAGCAGTTTCAGAGGTAAACAGCCCCAGCATTTT.

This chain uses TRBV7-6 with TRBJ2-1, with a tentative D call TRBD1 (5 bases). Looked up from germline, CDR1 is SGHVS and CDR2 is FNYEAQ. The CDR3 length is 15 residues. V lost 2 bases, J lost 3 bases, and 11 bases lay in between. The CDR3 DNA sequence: TGTGCCAGCAGCTTATCCCAGGGTTACTACAATGAGCAGTTCTTC. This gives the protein CASSLSQGYYNEQFF.

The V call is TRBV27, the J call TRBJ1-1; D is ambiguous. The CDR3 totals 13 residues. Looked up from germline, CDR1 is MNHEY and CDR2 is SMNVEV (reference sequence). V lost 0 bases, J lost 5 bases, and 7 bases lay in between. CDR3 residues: CASSLSALTEAFF. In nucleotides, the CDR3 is TGTGCCAGCAGTTTATCGGCACTAACTGAAGCTTTCTTT.

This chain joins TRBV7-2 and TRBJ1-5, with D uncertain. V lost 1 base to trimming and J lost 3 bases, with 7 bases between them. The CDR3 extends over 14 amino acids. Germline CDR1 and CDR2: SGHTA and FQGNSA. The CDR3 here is CASSLDGFNQPQHF. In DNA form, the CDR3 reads TGTGCCAGCAGCTTAGACGGGTTCAATCAGCCCCAGCATTTT.

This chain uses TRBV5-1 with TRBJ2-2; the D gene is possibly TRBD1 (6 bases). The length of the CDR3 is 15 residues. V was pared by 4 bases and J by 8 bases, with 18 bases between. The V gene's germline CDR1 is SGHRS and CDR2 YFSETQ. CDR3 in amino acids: CASSPGTRSRGELFF. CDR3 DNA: TGCGCCAGCAGCCCCGGGACAAGGAGTCGTGGGGAGCTGTTTTTT.

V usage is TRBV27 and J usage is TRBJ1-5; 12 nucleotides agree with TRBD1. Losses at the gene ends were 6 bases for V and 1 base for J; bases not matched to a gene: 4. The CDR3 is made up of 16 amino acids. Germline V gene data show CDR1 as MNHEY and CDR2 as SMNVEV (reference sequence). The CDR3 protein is CASRGTGGLSNQPQHF. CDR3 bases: TGTGCCAGCAGGGGGACAGGGGGCCTGAGCAATCAGCCCCAGCATTTT.

CDR3: CASSKRYTDTQYF. The CDR3 DNA is TGTGCCAGCAGTAAGAGATACACAGATACGCAGTATTTT. This chain joins TRBV6-5 and TRBJ2-3; D is undetermined. The V end was cut by 5 bases, the J end by 2 bases, with 8 bases between. CDR3 length equals 13 residues. Germline V gives CDR1 MNHEY, CDR2 SVGAGI.

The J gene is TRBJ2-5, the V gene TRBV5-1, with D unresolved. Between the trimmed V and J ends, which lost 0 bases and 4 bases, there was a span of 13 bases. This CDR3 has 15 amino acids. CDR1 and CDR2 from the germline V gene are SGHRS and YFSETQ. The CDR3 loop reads CASSLVALNGETQYF. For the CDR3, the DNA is TGCGCCAGCAGCTTGGTTGCCCTCAACGGAGAGACCCAGTACTTC.

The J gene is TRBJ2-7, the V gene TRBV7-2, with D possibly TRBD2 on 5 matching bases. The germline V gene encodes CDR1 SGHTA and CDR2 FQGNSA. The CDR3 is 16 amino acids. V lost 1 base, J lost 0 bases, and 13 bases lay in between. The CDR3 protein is CASSLVGGVSSYEQYF. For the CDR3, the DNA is TGTGCCAGCAGCTTAGTTGGAGGCGTAAGCTCCTACGAGCAGTACTTC.

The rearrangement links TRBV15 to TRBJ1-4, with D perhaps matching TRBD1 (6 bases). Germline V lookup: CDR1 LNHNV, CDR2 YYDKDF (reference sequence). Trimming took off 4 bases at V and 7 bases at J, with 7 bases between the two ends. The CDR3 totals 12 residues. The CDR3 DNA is TGTGCCACCAGCAAAGGGGGTGAAAAACTGTTTTTT. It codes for CATSKGGEKLFF.

As DNA, the CDR3 is TGTGCCAGTAGTGCAAATCGGGGGACGGGCAATCAGCCCCAGCATTTT. Protein sequence: CASSANRGTGNQPQHF. The rearrangement links TRBV19 to TRBJ1-5; D perhaps matches TRBD1 (5 bases). Trimming removed 5 bases from V and 2 bases from J, with 16 bases in between. The CDR3 spans 16 residues. CDR1 and CDR2 (germline): LNHDA, SQIVND (reference sequence).

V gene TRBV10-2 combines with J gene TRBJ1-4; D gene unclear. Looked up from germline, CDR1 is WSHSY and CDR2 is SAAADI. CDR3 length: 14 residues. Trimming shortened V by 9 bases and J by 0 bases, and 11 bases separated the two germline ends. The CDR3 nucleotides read TGCGCCAGTTCTCGTGTTGCAACTAATGAAAAACTGTTTTTT. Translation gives CASSRVATNEKLFF.

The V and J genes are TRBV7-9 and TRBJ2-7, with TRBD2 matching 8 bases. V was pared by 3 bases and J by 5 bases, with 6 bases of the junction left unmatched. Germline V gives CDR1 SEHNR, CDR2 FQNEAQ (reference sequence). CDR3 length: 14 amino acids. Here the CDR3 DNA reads TGTGCCAGCAGCTTGCTCCCAGCGGGAGACGAGCAGTACTTC. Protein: CASSLLPAGDEQYF.

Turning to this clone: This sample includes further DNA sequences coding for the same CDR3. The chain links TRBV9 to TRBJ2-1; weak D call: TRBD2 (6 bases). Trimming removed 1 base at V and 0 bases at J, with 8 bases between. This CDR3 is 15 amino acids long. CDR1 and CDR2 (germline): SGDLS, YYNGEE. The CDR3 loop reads CASSVTGSSYNEQFF. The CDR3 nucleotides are TGTGCCAGCAGCGTAACCGGGAGCTCCTACAATGAGCAGTTCTTC.

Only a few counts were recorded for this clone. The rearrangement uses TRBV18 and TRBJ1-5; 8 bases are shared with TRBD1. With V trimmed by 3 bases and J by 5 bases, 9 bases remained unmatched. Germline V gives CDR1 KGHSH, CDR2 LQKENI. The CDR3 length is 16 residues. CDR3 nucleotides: TGTGCCAGCTCACCTACTCAGACAGGGGCGGATCAGCCCCAGCATTTT. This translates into CASSPTQTGADQPQHF.

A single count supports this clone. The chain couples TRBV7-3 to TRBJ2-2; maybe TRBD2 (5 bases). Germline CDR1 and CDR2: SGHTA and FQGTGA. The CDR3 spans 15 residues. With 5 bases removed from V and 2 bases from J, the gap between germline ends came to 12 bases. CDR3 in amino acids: CASSQGGRNTGELFF. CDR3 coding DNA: TGTGCCAGCAGCCAAGGAGGTAGAAACACCGGGGAGCTGTTTTTT.

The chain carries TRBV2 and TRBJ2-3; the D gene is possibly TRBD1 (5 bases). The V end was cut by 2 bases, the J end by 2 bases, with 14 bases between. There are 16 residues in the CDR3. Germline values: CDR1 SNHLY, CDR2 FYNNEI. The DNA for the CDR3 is TGTGCCAGCAGTGAAACAGGTCTAGATTTCACAGATACGCAGTATTTT. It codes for CASSETGLDFTDTQYF.